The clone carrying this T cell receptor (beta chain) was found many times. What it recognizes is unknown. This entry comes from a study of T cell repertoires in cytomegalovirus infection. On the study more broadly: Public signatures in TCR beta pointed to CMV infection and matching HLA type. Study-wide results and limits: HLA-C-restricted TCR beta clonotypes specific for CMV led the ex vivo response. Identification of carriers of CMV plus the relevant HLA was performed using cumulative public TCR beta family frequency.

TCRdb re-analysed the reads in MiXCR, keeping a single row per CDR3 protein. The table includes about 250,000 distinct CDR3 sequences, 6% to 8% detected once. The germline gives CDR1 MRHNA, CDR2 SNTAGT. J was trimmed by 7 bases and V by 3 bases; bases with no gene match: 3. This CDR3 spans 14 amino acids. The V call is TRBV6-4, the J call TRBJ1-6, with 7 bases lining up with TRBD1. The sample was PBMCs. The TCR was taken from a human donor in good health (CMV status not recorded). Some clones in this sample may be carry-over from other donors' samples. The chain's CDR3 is CASSETGSNSPLHF. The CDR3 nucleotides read TGTGCCAGCAGTGAGACAGGGAGCAATTCACCCCTCCACTTT.